The clone carrying this T cell receptor (beta chain) was recorded at least ten times. Antigen unknown. Naive CD4+ cells had CD25+ Tregs removed. MiXCR, run by TCRdb on the 5' RACE reads, gives a single entry per CDR3 protein. The data hold about 13,000 distinct CDR3 sequences, with 20% to 25% observed a single time. Unmatched junction bases numbered 8, after V lost 2 bases and J lost 2 bases. CDR1 is SGDLS, CDR2 YYNGEE, per germline. CDR3 length: 16 residues. Findings and caveats of the study: Greatest tumor Treg TCR overlap was with tumor naive CD4+ cells. Whole repertoires were not studied in the larger cohort, only one V-J beta rearrangement.

The genes are TRBV9 and TRBJ1-2; TRBD1 aligns across 8 bases. The receptor was isolated from a female donor with breast cancer. The sample comprised naive CD4+ T cells sorted from blood. Subset described: naive CD4+ T cells, CD4+CD45RA+CD25-. The CDR3 coding sequence is TGTGCCAGCAGCGTGGGTTCGGGACAGGAGAACTATGGCTACACCTTC. Protein: CASSVGSGQENYGYTF.